Listed here is a single T cell receptor (beta chain). The J segment lost 5 bases and the V segment lost 6 bases, leaving 12 bases of the junction unmatched. The CDR3 loop spans 15 amino acids. Looked up from germline, CDR1 is SGHDN and CDR2 is FVKESK. The data originate from a study of control samples from healthy donors and cancer patients. Here immunoSEQ multiplex PCR was the method, and the copy in TCRdb shows in-frame clones only, minus some. Here the sample spans about 130,000 clones, about 90% being singletons. V is TRBV14 and J is TRBJ2-7, with 8 nucleotides matching TRBD2. The specimen sequenced was blood. This sequence was found in a woman between 45 and 65 years old in good health. Written as DNA, the CDR3 is TGTGCCAGCAGTCCCAGCGCGGCGGGAGGTAACGAGCAGTACTTC. Translating it yields CASSPSAAGGNEQYF.